This T cell receptor beta chain came from a study of CXCR3-negative and CXCR3-positive naive CD8 T cells. Carrying UMI labels, the TRB cDNA libraries were prepared through 5' RACE. TCRdb reprocessed the 5' RACE reads and stores each CDR3 protein as one record, lacking DNA. The listing records some 53,000 distinct CDR3 sequences. CDR3 length equals 14 residues. Per germline, CDR1 SEHNR and CDR2 FQNEAQ (reference sequence). Points on this clonotype: Its specificity is unknown.

Study-wide results and limits: Comparison of naive cells showed more hydrophobic TRB CDR3s in CXCR3-positive than in CXCR3-negative naive cells. High diversity, comparable across both naive subsets, contrasted with much lower diversity in memory CD8+ cells.

Within the CD8+ T cell compartment, naive cells were CD45RO-CCR7+CD27+CD95-. The chain links TRBV7-9 to TRBJ1-1; there is no DNA to check the TCRdb D call of TRBD1. This sequence originates from a human donor in good health. Some clones in this sample may be carry-over from other donors' samples. Input material: naive CXCR3+ CD8+ T cells from blood. Subset reported: CD45RO-CCR7+CD27+CD95- naive CD8+ T cells expressing CXCR3 (TNR3+). This CDR3 reads CASSWPGQGTEAFF.